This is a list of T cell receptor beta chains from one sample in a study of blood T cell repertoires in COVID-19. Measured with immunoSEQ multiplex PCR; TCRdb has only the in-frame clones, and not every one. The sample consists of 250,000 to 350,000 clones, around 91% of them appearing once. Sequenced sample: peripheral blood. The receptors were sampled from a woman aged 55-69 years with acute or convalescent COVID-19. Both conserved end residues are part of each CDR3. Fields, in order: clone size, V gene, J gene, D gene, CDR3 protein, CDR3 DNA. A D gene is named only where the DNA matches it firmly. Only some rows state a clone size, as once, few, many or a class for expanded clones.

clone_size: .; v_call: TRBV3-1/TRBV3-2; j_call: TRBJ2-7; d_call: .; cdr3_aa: CASSQRGLGEQYF; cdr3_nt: TGTGCCAGCAGCCAAAGGGGGTTGGGGGAGCAGTACTTC
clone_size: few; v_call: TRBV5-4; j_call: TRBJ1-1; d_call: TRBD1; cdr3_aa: CASSSRTGLNTEAFF; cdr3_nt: TGTGCCAGCAGCTCGAGGACAGGCCTGAACACTGAAGCTTTCTTT
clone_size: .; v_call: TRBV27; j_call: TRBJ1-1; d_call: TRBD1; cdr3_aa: CASSSVTGMNTEAFF; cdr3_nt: TGTGCCAGCAGTTCGGTGACAGGGATGAACACTGAAGCTTTCTTT
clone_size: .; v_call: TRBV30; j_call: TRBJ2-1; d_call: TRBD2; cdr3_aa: CAWSVGTSGSNADEQFF; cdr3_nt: TGTGCCTGGAGTGTTGGTACTAGCGGGAGTAATGCCGATGAGCAGTTCTTC
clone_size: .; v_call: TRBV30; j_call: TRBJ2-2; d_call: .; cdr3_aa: CAWSVGGMGTGELFF; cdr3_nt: TGTGCCTGGAGTGTTGGAGGGATGGGGACCGGGGAGCTGTTTTTT
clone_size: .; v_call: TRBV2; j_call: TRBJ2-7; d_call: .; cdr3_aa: CASTSDNSYEQYF; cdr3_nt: TGTGCCAGCACCTCGGACAATTCCTACGAGCAGTACTTC
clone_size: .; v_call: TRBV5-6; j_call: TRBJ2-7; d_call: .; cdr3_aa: CASTETGTPYEQYF; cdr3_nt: TGTGCCAGCACCGAAACCGGGACACCCTACGAGCAGTACTTC
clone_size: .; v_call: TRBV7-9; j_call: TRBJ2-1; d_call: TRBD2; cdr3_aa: CASSFDAGLAGNFNEQFF; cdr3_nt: TGTGCCAGCAGCTTCGATGCGGGACTAGCGGGTAATTTTAATGAGCAGTTCTTC
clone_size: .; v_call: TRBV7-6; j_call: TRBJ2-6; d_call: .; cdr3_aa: CASSSRGTGANVLTF; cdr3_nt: TGTGCCAGCAGTTCCAGGGGAACTGGGGCCAACGTCCTGACTTTC
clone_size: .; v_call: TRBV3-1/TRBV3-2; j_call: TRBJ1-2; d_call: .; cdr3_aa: CASSHTGSYGYTF; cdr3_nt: TGTGCCAGCAGCCACACAGGGTCTTATGGCTACACCTTC
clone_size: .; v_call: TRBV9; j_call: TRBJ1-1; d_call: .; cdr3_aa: CASSVVQGEAFF; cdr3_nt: TGTGCCAGCAGCGTAGTACAAGGAGAGGCTTTCTTT
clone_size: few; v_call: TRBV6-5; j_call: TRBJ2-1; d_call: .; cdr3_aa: CGTRRTNNEQFF; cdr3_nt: TGTGGAACGAGACGGACTAACAATGAGCAGTTCTTC
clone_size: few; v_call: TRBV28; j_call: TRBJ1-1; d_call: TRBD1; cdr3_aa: CASSTTGGYTEAFF; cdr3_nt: TGTGCCAGCAGTACGACAGGGGGCTACACTGAAGCTTTCTTT
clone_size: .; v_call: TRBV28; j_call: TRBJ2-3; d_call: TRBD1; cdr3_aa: CASSLWGQGSDTQYF; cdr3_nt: TGTGCCAGCAGTTTATGGGGACAGGGATCGGATACGCAGTATTTT
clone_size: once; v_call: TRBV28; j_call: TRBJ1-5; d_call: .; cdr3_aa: CASRPLDSLYQPQHF; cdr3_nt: TGTGCCAGCAGACCGTTGGACAGCTTATATCAGCCCCAGCATTTT
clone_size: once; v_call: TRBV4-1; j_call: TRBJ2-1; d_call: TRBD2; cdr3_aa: CASSQDHGLAATNEQFF; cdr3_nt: TGCGCCAGCAGCCAAGATCACGGACTAGCGGCGACAAATGAGCAGTTCTTC
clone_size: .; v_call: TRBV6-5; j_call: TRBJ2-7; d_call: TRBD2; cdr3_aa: CASITGGKYEQYF; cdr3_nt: TGTGCCAGCATAACGGGAGGCAAATACGAGCAGTACTTC
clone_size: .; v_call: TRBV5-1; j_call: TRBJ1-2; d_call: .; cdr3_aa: CASSRETNYGYTF; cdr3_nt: TGCGCCAGCAGCCGCGAGACTAACTATGGCTACACCTTC
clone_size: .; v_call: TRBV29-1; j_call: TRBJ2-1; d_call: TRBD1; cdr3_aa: CSVRQGADNEQFF; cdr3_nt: TGCAGCGTTCGACAGGGGGCAGACAATGAGCAGTTCTTC
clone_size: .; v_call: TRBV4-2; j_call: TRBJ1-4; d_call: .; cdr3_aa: CASSQDRGGNEKLFF; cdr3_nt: TGTGCCAGCAGCCAAGACCGGGGGGGAAATGAAAAACTGTTTTTT
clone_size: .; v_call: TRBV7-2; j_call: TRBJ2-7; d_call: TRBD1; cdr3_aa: CASSLVSVAGGYEQYF; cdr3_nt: TGTGCCAGCAGCTTAGTATCAGTTGCAGGGGGATACGAGCAGTACTTC
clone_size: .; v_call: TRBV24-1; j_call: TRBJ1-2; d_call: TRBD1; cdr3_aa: CATSGGTDYNYGYTF; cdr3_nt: TGTGCCACCAGTGGGGGGACAGACTACAACTATGGCTACACCTTC
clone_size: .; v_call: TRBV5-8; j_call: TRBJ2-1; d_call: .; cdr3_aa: CASSLAVLRDEQFF; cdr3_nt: TGTGCCAGCAGCTTGGCAGTCCTTCGGGATGAGCAGTTCTTC
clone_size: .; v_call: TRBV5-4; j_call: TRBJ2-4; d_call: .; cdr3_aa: CASSLAGLEAKNIQYF; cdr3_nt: TGTGCCAGCAGCTTGGCAGGGCTAGAGGCCAAAAACATTCAGTACTTC
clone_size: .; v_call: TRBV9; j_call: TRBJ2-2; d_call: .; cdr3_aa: CASSVAWGPNTGELFF; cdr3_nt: TGTGCCAGCAGCGTAGCCTGGGGCCCGAACACCGGGGAGCTGTTTTTT
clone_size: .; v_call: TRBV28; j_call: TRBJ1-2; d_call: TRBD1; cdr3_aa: CASSSPDRGYIYGYTF; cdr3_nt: TGTGCCAGCAGTTCACCCGACAGGGGGTATATATATGGCTACACCTTC